This T cell receptor (beta chain) was sequenced for a study of T cells in Graves' hyperthyroidism and ophthalmopathy. Points from the study as a whole: Ophthalmopathy and stable hyperthyroidism were told apart by a 13 V-J model.

Patients between 18 and 65 years old had hyperthyroidism, newly diagnosed and lasting under 2 months. Diagnosis rested on symptoms, serum thyroxine and TRAb, thyroid ultrasound, and orbital computed tomography. The investigators amplified TCR beta CDR3 regions from RNA transcripts. The HTBI set primed first-round TCR CDR3 RT-PCR. TCRdb analysed the multiplex PCR reads with MiXCR anew, one entry per CDR3 protein. The table shows hundreds of thousands of distinct CDR3 sequences, with 13% to 15% occurring only once. This clonotype was recorded many times. The antigen is unknown. The receptor was isolated from a woman under 30 with Graves' hyperthyroidism. Sequences were obtained from blood.

The CDR3: CAWSVYTGTEAFF. DNA of the CDR3: TGTGCCTGGAGTGTATACACCGGGACTGAAGCTTTCTTT. The V and J genes are TRBV30 and TRBJ1-1, with D unclear. Germline V gives CDR1 GTSNPN, CDR2 SVGIG (reference sequence). CDR3 length equals 13 residues. V lost 0 bases and J 5 bases, leaving 10 bases between the germline ends.